This T cell receptor beta chain was recovered during a study of blood T cell repertoires in COVID-19. About the study: The United States, Italy and Spain provided the acute and convalescent COVID-19 samples. T cells, B-cell-depleted T cells, or PBMCs provided the cDNA or gDNA that served as material.

The CDR3 is made up of 12 amino acids. Germline values: CDR1 SGHNT, CDR2 YYREEE (reference sequence). The V and J ends lost 2 bases and 4 bases respectively, with 6 bases between them. In the authors' methods: Reference gene primers were amplified, and this amplification served to estimate nucleated cell counts. Produced via immunoSEQ multiplex PCR; TCRdb's table is partial and in-frame only. That table furnishes V, J and clone size, whereas the DNA furnished D and trimming. The sample includes 200,000 to 250,000 clones, around 86% of them seen just once. The V gene is TRBV5-4, the J gene TRBJ1-1; D might be TRBD1 (6 bases). The sample consisted of peripheral blood. This clonotype was sampled from a man in his fifties with acute or convalescent COVID-19. The CDR3 sequence: CASSLQGTEAFF. The DNA of the CDR3 is TGTGCCAGCAGCTTACAGGGCACTGAAGCTTTCTTT.